This entry describes one TCR beta chain. Per the germline V gene, CDR1 is MGHDK and CDR2 is SYGVNS. This CDR3 region has 15 residues. V trimming: 4 bases; J trimming: 3 bases; junction bases outside the gene matches: 5. The entry originates in a study of control samples from healthy donors and cancer patients. TCRdb keeps only in-frame clones here, not all; method: immunoSEQ multiplex PCR. The sample holds about 58,000 clones, 87% seen once. Sequencing was carried out using PBMCs. The V call is TRBV25-1, the J call TRBJ2-1; 8 nucleotides match TRBD2. This receptor was obtained from a woman in her sixties with lung cancer. The CDR3 reads CASSARGGGYNEQFF. The CDR3 DNA reads TGTGCCAGCAGTGCTCGGGGGGGCGGCTACAATGAGCAGTTCTTC.